Following are 2 T cell receptor beta chains from one sample sequenced in a study of neurological immune-mediated disorders. MiXCR, run by TCRdb on the 5' RACE reads, gives a single entry per CDR3 protein. The data show some 48,000 distinct CDR3 sequences, with 9% to 12% seen just once and around 20% held by the top ten. Material for sequencing was PBMCs. Receptors originate from a woman aged 40 to 50 with HTLV-1-associated myelopathy (HAM/TSP).

This clonotype was seen at least ten times. This chain uses TRBV4-3 with TRBJ1-4; possible D gene TRBD1, 5 bases. CDR3 size: 16 residues. Germline assignment: CDR1 LGHNA and CDR2 YSLEER. V was shortened by 0 bases and J by 3 bases, with 11 bases between the two germline ends. CDR3 bases: TGCGCCAGCAGCCAAGAATCGAGGGGTTCTAATGAAAAACTGTTTTTT. As protein: CASSQESRGSNEKLFF.

This clonotype was recorded many times. The chain combines TRBV6-2 or TRBV6-3 with TRBJ1-5; D perhaps matches TRBD1 (6 bases). CDR1 and CDR2 from the germline V gene are MNHEY and SVGEGT. CDR3 size: 14 residues. V was cut by 2 bases and J by 6 bases, with 11 bases left in between. The CDR3 reads CASSYLQGFQPQHF. The CDR3 DNA is TGTGCCAGCAGTTACCTACAGGGTTTTCAGCCCCAGCATTTT.